One sample yielded the 8 T cell receptor beta chains listed below, sequenced in a study of shared clonotypes between healthy human individuals. Sequencing was performed with immunoSEQ multiplex PCR; in TCRdb, only in-frame clones are kept and a portion is missing. The sample contains over a million clones, 98% of which appear only once. The sequenced sample was naive CD4+ T cells sorted from blood. Described subset: CD45RA+ positively selected. These receptors originate from a man younger than 45 in good health.

The J gene is TRBJ1-5, the V gene TRBV27; 8 nucleotides align to TRBD1. Germline CDR1 and CDR2: MNHEY and SMNVEV (reference sequence). Unmatched junction bases numbered 2, after V lost 6 bases and J lost 4 bases. This CDR3 is 13 amino acids long. CDR3 amino acids: CASRQGVNQPQHF. CDR3 bases: TGTGCCAGCAGACAGGGGGTGAATCAGCCCCAGCATTTT.

The chain links TRBV25-1 to TRBJ1-3; 7 bases match TRBD1. Germline CDR1 and CDR2: MGHDK and SYGVNS. V shed 6 bases and J 2 bases; nucleotides not matched to a gene: 4. This CDR3 has 14 residues. This CDR3 is CASRMTGTGNTIYF. The DNA for the CDR3 is TGTGCCAGCAGGATGACAGGGACTGGAAACACCATATATTTT. Together with reference TRBV25-1 and TRBJ1-3, the CDR3 gives the full variable domain: EADIYQTPRYLVIGTGKKITLECSQTMGHDKMYWYQQDPGMELHLIHYSYGVNSTEKGDLSSESTVSRIRTEHFPLTLESARPSHTSQYLCASRMTGTGNTIYFGEGSWLTVV.

The CDR3 bases are TGTGCCAGTAGTACCCAACAGGGGGTGGCCGGGGAGCTGTTTTTT. Amino acids: CASSTQQGVAGELFF. The gene calls are TRBV19 and TRBJ2-2; 8 bases line up with TRBD1. V trimming: 4 bases; J trimming: 6 bases; junction bases outside the gene matches: 7. Per the germline V gene, CDR1 is LNHDA and CDR2 is SQIVND (reference sequence). The CDR3 contains 15 residues.

The chain uses TRBV10-3 and TRBJ2-1, with D unresolved. V was trimmed by 3 bases and J by 9 bases, leaving 9 bases between them. This CDR3 is built from 12 residues. CDR1 ENHRY and CDR2 SYGVKD come from the germline V gene. The CDR3 spells CAISDGRTEQFF. The CDR3 DNA sequence: TGTGCCATCAGTGACGGGCGCACTGAGCAGTTCTTC.

In DNA, the CDR3 is TGCAGTGCTAGGTCCCCGGGTGCACAGTACTTC. Its translation: CSARSPGAQYF. V and J are TRBV20-1 and TRBJ2-7; D call uncertain. The germline V gene encodes CDR1 DFQATT and CDR2 SNEGSKA (reference sequence). V was trimmed by 3 bases and J by 10 bases, leaving 13 bases between them. CDR3 length equals 11 residues.

The chain joins TRBV6-5 to TRBJ2-1, with a tentative D call TRBD2 (5 bases). CDR1 is MNHEY and CDR2 is SVGAGI in the germline V gene. V lost 5 bases, J lost 9 bases, and 17 bases lay in between. The CDR3 totals 14 residues. CDR3 sequence (DNA): TGTGCCAGCAGTACTCGGACGGGGTGGGCTGAGCAGTTCTTC. Its protein product is CASSTRTGWAEQFF.

The V gene is TRBV7-2, the J gene TRBJ1-4; TRBD1 might be the D (5 bases). Per germline, CDR1 SGHTA and CDR2 FQGNSA. Trimming removed 5 bases from V and 3 bases from J, with 10 bases in between. The CDR3 contains 14 residues. CDR3 in DNA: TGTGCCAGCAGCCGGGACCAGGCTAATGAAAAACTGTTTTTT. Amino acid sequence: CASSRDQANEKLFF.

The J gene is TRBJ2-7, the V gene TRBV28; a weak D match, TRBD2 (6 bases). CDR3 length: 15 amino acids. V was shortened by 5 bases and J by 0 bases, with 14 bases between the two germline ends. Germline V gives CDR1 MDHEN, CDR2 SYDVKM. CDR3 sequence: CASSGRDWNSYEQYF. As DNA, the CDR3 is TGTGCCAGCAGTGGACGGGACTGGAACTCCTACGAGCAGTACTTC.